The clone carrying this T cell receptor beta chain was counted once. Method: immunoSEQ multiplex PCR; TCRdb's copy keeps in-frame clones and lacks some. The data show 65,000 to 75,000 clones, just under 95% seen once. The data were obtained in a study of T cell changes during pregnancy in multiple sclerosis. The CDR3 spans 13 residues. The germline gives CDR1 LNHDA, CDR2 SQIVND (reference sequence). V was pared by 5 bases and J by 0 bases, with 5 bases between. The origin of this receptor is a female donor in good health, enrolled as a control in a pregnancy study. The input for sequencing was peripheral blood, taken after pregnancy. This chain links TRBV19 with TRBJ2-1, with a possible D match to TRBD1 (5 bases). The CDR3 reads CASSQGSYNEQFF. The CDR3 DNA follows: TGTGCCAGTAGTCAGGGCTCCTACAATGAGCAGTTCTTC. Filled out from reference TRBV19 and TRBJ2-1, the complete variable domain reads DGGITQSPKYLFRKEGQNVTLSCEQNLNHDAMYWYRQDPGQGLRLIYYSQIVNDFQKGDIAEGYSVSREKKESFPLTVTSAQKNPTAFYLCASSQGSYNEQFFGPGTRLTVL.